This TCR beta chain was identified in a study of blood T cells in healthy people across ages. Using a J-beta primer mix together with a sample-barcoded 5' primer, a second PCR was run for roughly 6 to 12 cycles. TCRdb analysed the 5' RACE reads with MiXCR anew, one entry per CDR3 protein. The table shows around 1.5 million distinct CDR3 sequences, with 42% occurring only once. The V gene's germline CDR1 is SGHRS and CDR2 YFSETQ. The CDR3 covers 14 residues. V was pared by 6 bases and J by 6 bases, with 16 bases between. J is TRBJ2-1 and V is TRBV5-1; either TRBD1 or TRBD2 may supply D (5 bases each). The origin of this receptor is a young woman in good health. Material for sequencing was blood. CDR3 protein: CASTFRDLSNEQFF. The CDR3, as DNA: TGCGCCAGCACGTTCCGGGACCTGAGCAATGAGCAGTTCTTC.